Each of the 14 T cell receptor beta chains below was sequenced from the same sample in a study of blood T cell repertoires in COVID-19. Assay: immunoSEQ multiplex PCR; the TCRdb copy retains only in-frame clones and omits some. Of 150,000 to 200,000 clones listed, about 88% were seen once; the top ten hold less than 3%. The sample consisted of peripheral blood. The origin of the receptors is a man in his forties or fifties with active or convalescent COVID-19.

This chain links TRBV27 with TRBJ1-6, with TRBD1 matching over 7 bases. V dropped 5 bases and J dropped 9; count of bases not matched to a gene: 7. Germline V CDR1 and CDR2: MNHEY, SMNVEV (reference sequence). The CDR3 is 14 residues long. The CDR3 protein is CASSVPGQLSPLHF. CDR3 DNA sequence: TGTGCCAGCAGTGTACCGGGACAGCTTTCACCCCTCCACTTT.

The V call is TRBV7-3, the J call TRBJ2-1; 7 bases line up with TRBD1. Germline trimming cut 6 bases from V and 7 bases from J; bases unmatched to any gene: 12. Germline V CDR1 and CDR2: SGHTA, FQGTGA. The CDR3 length is 15 residues. The CDR3: CASRQQGQVRNEQFF. The CDR3 region has the DNA TGTGCCAGCAGGCAACAAGGACAGGTCAGGAATGAGCAGTTCTTC. Complete variable domain (other parts from reference TRBV7-3 and TRBJ2-1): GAGVSQTPSNKVTEKGKYVELRCDPISGHTALYWYRQSLGQGPEFLIYFQGTGAADDSGLPNDRFFAVRPEGSVSTLKIQRTERGDSAVYLCASRQQGQVRNEQFFGPGTRLTVL.

The chain employs TRBV10-3 and TRBJ2-5; 13 positions match TRBD2. V gave up 8 bases and J gave up 3 bases; unmatched junction bases: 0. The CDR3 is made up of 13 amino acids. Germline V gene sequence: CDR1 ENHRY, CDR2 SYGVKD. The CDR3 nucleotides read TGTGCCATCGGACTAGCGGGGGAAGAGACCCAGTACTTC. Translation gives CAIGLAGEETQYF.

This clone was observed a single time. The genes are TRBV30 and TRBJ2-7; D remains unclear. The CDR3 covers 14 residues. The V gene lost 0 bases and the J gene lost 2 bases, with 11 bases spanning the gap. Germline values: CDR1 GTSNPN, CDR2 SVGIG (reference sequence). The CDR3 DNA reads as TGTGCCTGGAGTGTAGGCGGAATGACCTACGAGCAGTACTTC. Protein sequence: CAWSVGGMTYEQYF.

This sequence joins TRBV20-1 and TRBJ1-6; D is possibly TRBD1 (6 bases). The CDR3 sequence is 14 residues long. The germline V gene has CDR1 DFQATT and CDR2 SNEGSKA (reference sequence). With 3 bases removed from V and 5 bases from J, the gap between germline ends came to 11 bases. This CDR3 is CSASFGTNNSPLHF. CDR3 in DNA: TGCAGTGCTAGTTTTGGGACAAATAATTCACCCCTCCACTTT.

This clone was recorded only once. The V and J genes are TRBV11-1 and TRBJ1-6; 7 bases align to TRBD1. Per germline, CDR1 SGHAT and CDR2 FQDESV (reference sequence). Trimming took 2 bases from V and 7 from J; bases not matched to a gene: 5. This CDR3 has 15 residues. The CDR3 protein is CASSLTGDPNSPLHF. CDR3 sequence (DNA): TGTGCCAGCAGCTTAACAGGGGATCCGAATTCACCCCTCCACTTT.

This CDR3 is CATSSEGHLYEQYF. CDR3 in DNA: TGTGCCACCAGCAGCGAGGGCCACCTCTACGAGCAGTACTTC. The rearrangement uses TRBV15 and TRBJ2-7; D may be TRBD2 (5 bases). The V gene's germline CDR1 is LNHNV and CDR2 YYDKDF (reference sequence). This CDR3 spans 14 amino acids. V lost 3 bases, J lost 3 bases, and 12 bases lay in between.

The rearrangement uses TRBV3-1 (or the pseudogene TRBV3-2) and TRBJ2-1, with 7 bases fitting TRBD1. CDR3 length: 11 amino acids. Germline lookup yields CDR1 LGHDT and CDR2 YNNKEL (reference sequence). The junction had 3 bases not matched to a gene; V was cut back by 7 bases and J by 9 bases. CDR3 in amino acids: CASKNRGEQFF. Written as DNA, the CDR3 is TGTGCCAGCAAGAACAGGGGTGAGCAGTTCTTC.

This sequence joins TRBV18 and TRBJ1-6; the D gene is possibly TRBD1 (6 bases). The CDR3 length is 14 residues. Trimming removed 10 bases from V and 7 bases from J, with 17 bases in between. CDR1 KGHSH and CDR2 LQKENI come from the germline V gene. CDR3 protein: CATQEWGRNSPLHF. Here the CDR3 DNA reads TGTGCCACCCAAGAGTGGGGGCGCAATTCACCCCTCCACTTT.

The V gene is TRBV28, the J gene TRBJ1-2; D ambiguous. Per germline, CDR1 MDHEN and CDR2 SYDVKM. The CDR3 has 13 residues. With 5 bases removed from V and 5 bases from J, the gap between germline ends came to 12 bases. The CDR3 sequence: CASSTPGRYGYTF. As DNA, the CDR3 is TGTGCCAGCAGTACCCCGGGGAGGTATGGCTACACCTTC.

This clone was counted only a few times. The chain uses TRBV12-3 or TRBV12-4 and TRBJ1-2; D unclear. The CDR3 runs 12 residues. V lost 3 bases to trimming and J lost 4 bases, with 6 bases between them. CDR3 in DNA: TGTGCCAGCAGTTTTTTATCCTATGGCTACACCTTC. Translating gives CASSFLSYGYTF.

The chain links TRBV28 to TRBJ1-2; a weak D match, TRBD1 (6 bases). V was trimmed by 6 bases and J by 8 bases, leaving 22 bases between them. The CDR3 sequence is 15 residues long. CDR1 is MDHEN and CDR2 is SYDVKM in the germline V gene. The chain's CDR3 is CASSLPTGAGGGYTF. For the CDR3, the DNA is TGTGCCAGCAGCCTTCCGACAGGTGCCGGTGGGGGCTACACCTTC.

The V gene is TRBV5-4, the J gene TRBJ2-2; D perhaps matches TRBD1 (6 bases). The V and J ends lost 2 bases and 4 bases respectively, with 12 bases between them. The germline CDR1 and CDR2 sequences are SGHNT and YYREEE (reference sequence). CDR3 length: 15 amino acids. CDR3 bases: TGTGCCAGCAGCTTATTACAGGGTGCCACCGGGGAGCTGTTTTTT. This translates into CASSLLQGATGELFF.

The gene calls are TRBV4-3 and TRBJ1-2; a possible D gene is TRBD1 (5 bases). Per the germline V gene, CDR1 is LGHNA and CDR2 is YSLEER. This CDR3 region has 14 residues. Trimming stripped 7 bases from V and 8 bases from J, with 20 bases between. The chain's CDR3 is CASTLVGGGGGYTF. CDR3 sequence (DNA): TGCGCCAGCACGCTGGTGGGGGGGGGAGGAGGCTACACCTTC.